The 17 T cell receptor beta chains reported below all come from one sample, sequenced in a study of CD8 T cells in ankylosing spondylitis. General study points: Among TCR beta sequences, a motif of about 8 highly homologous variants appeared characteristic of ankylosing spondylitis blood.

Antigens for these TCRs are unknown. TCRdb reanalysed the 5' RACE reads using MiXCR and keeps one entry per CDR3 protein. The sample has fewer than 650,000 distinct CDR3 sequences; roughly 12% are singletons. The specimen was blood, either unsorted or a sorted T cell fraction (not recorded which). The receptor source for this set is a male donor with ankylosing spondylitis.

As to this clonotype: This may arise from a read error, as a much more abundant clone is one base away. The rearrangement links TRBV10-3 to TRBJ1-5, with unresolved D. This CDR3 comprises 14 residues. The V end lost 2 bases, the J end lost 4 bases, and 9 bases lay between the germline ends. Per germline, CDR1 ENHRY and CDR2 SYGVKD. In DNA, the CDR3 is TGTGCCATCAGTGAGACAGTGACAAATCAGCCCCAGCATTTT. It yields the protein CAISETVTNQPQHF.

Only a few counts were recorded for this clonotype. This chain connects TRBV25-1 to TRBJ2-1, with a tentative D call TRBD1 (8 bases). V dropped 6 bases and J dropped 7 bases, with 10 bases sitting between them. Germline values: CDR1 MGHDK, CDR2 SYGVNS. This CDR3 contains 12 residues. The CDR3 sequence is CASRQGGNEQFF. In nucleotides, the CDR3 is TGTGCCAGCAGACAGGGGGGGAATGAGCAGTTCTTC.

The chain employs TRBV29-1 and TRBJ2-2, with 7 bases lining up with TRBD1. This CDR3 spans 16 amino acids. V trimming: 7 bases; J trimming: 5 bases; junction bases outside the gene matches: 16. Germline lookup yields CDR1 SQVTM and CDR2 ANQGSEA. The CDR3 coding sequence is TGCAGCGCACGCTTACAGGGGTCCCAGAAAACCGGGGAGCTGTTTTTT. Residues: CSARLQGSQKTGELFF.

This clonotype appeared many times. The rearrangement links TRBV14 to TRBJ2-2; perhaps TRBD1 as D (6 bases). The CDR3 is made up of 14 amino acids. Germline V gene lookup returns CDR1 SGHDN and CDR2 FVKESK. Trimming pared 1 base from V and 6 bases from J, leaving 9 bases between. CDR3: CASSQVTGPGELFF. DNA of the CDR3: TGTGCCAGCAGCCAAGTGACAGGCCCCGGGGAGCTGTTTTTT.

The V call is TRBV19, the J call TRBJ2-1; D is possibly TRBD2 (6 bases). This CDR3 region has 15 residues. CDR1 LNHDA and CDR2 SQIVND come from the germline V gene (reference sequence). The ends were cut back, 1 base at V and 1 base at J, with 8 bases in the middle. CDR3 amino acids: CASSIASESYNEQFF. In DNA, the CDR3 is TGTGCCAGTAGTATAGCTAGCGAGTCCTACAATGAGCAGTTCTTC.

About this clonotype: Its ends do not fully match the called genes, so a read error is possible. The rearrangement joins TRBV20-1 to TRBJ2-3, with 12 bases matching TRBD2. Germline V gene lookup returns CDR1 DFQATT and CDR2 SNEGSKA (reference sequence). The CDR3 extends over 16 amino acids. The CDR3: CCASPLAGGVGYSQYF. CDR3 DNA: TGCTGTGCTAGCCCACTAGCGGGAGGAGTTGGTTACTCGCAGTATTTT.

This clonotype was counted only a few times. The chain carries TRBV9 and TRBJ2-2; D perhaps matches TRBD1 (5 bases). This CDR3 contains 17 residues. V dropped 0 bases and J dropped 4 bases, with 16 bases sitting between them. The germline V gene encodes CDR1 SGDLS and CDR2 YYNGEE. In DNA form, the CDR3 reads TGTGCCAGCAGCGTAGACCTTGTGGACACCGTCACCGGGGAGCTGTTTTTT. Its translation is CASSVDLVDTVTGELFF.

This clonotype appeared a few times. V gene TRBV20-1 combines with J gene TRBJ1-1, with D hard to call. Per the germline V gene, CDR1 is DFQATT and CDR2 is SNEGSKA (reference sequence). Trimming took off 5 bases at V and 0 bases at J, with 7 bases between the two ends. The CDR3 is 12 amino acids. The CDR3 region has the DNA TGCAGTGCTGCCGAAATGAACACTGAAGCTTTCTTT. The encoded protein is CSAAEMNTEAFF.

There are a few counts of this clonotype. The gene calls are TRBV11-1 and TRBJ2-1; 16 nucleotides line up with TRBD2. J was trimmed by 4 bases and V by 4 bases; bases with no gene match: 7. Germline V gene lookup returns CDR1 SGHAT and CDR2 FQDESV (reference sequence). This CDR3 contains 18 residues. In nucleotides, the CDR3 is TGTGCCAGCAGCTCCCCGGGACTAGCGGGAGGGCGGTACAATGAGCAGTTCTTC. Protein: CASSSPGLAGGRYNEQFF.

The gene calls are TRBV3-1 and TRBJ1-4, with TRBD1 matching 7 bases. In germline, CDR1 is LGHDT, CDR2 YNNKEL (reference sequence). The CDR3 has 17 residues. V lost 3 bases, J lost 0 bases, and 7 bases stayed unmatched. The chain's CDR3 is CASSHSRGGATNEKLFF. In DNA form, the CDR3 reads TGTGCCAGCAGCCATTCCAGGGGGGGAGCAACTAATGAAAAACTGTTTTTT.

The genes are TRBV12-3 or TRBV12-4 and TRBJ2-5; TRBD2 matches at 9 bases. The CDR3 is 16 amino acids. V trimming: 5 bases; J trimming: 1 base; junction bases outside the gene matches: 8. The CDR3 DNA reads as TGTGCCAGCAGTCCGAGGACTAGCGCCCTCCAAGAGACCCAGTACTTC. This gives the protein CASSPRTSALQETQYF.

V usage is TRBV3-1 and J usage is TRBJ2-2, with TRBD2 as a possible D gene (6 bases). V lost 1 base and J 5 bases, leaving 14 bases between the germline ends. Germline loops: CDR1 LGHDT, CDR2 YNNKEL (reference sequence). CDR3 length: 16 amino acids. Here the CDR3 reads CASSQGLGGETGELFF. CDR3 nucleotides: TGTGCCAGCAGCCAAGGGCTAGGCGGGGAAACCGGGGAGCTGTTTTTT.

The chain is built from TRBV7-9 and TRBJ2-2; D is possibly TRBD2 (6 bases). This CDR3 contains 14 residues. V was trimmed by 5 bases and J by 3 bases, leaving 10 bases between them. CDR1 and CDR2 (germline): SEHNR, FQNEAQ (reference sequence). The CDR3 nucleotides read TGTGCCAGCAGCCCGGGACTCCACACCGGGGAGCTGTTTTTT. Protein sequence: CASSPGLHTGELFF. The full variable domain, completed using reference TRBV7-9 and TRBJ2-2, is DTGVSQNPRHKITKRGQNVTFRCDPISEHNRLYWYRQTLGQGPEFLTYFQNEAQLEKSRLLSDRFSAERPKGSFSTLEIQRTEQGDSAMYLCASSPGLHTGELFFGEGSRLTVL.

This clonotype was counted between two and nine times. The chain is built from TRBV12-3 or TRBV12-4 and TRBJ2-1; 9 positions agree with TRBD1. The CDR3 is 14 residues long. V shed 5 bases and J 11 bases; nucleotides not matched to a gene: 10. The DNA for the CDR3 is TGTGCCAGCAGTGGACAGGGGTTGGTGGGAAAGCAGTTCTTC. It specifies CASSGQGLVGKQFF.

V gene TRBV29-1 combines with J gene TRBJ1-4; no definite D call. V gave up 4 bases and J gave up 7 bases, with 13 bases separating them. Germline loops: CDR1 SQVTM, CDR2 ANQGSEA. This CDR3 region has 13 residues. CDR3 nucleotide sequence: TGCAGCGTTGTTGGCATACTAGGTGAAAAACTGTTTTTT. This sequence encodes CSVVGILGEKLFF.

The gene calls are TRBV27 and TRBJ2-7, with a possible D match to TRBD1 (5 bases). V lost 5 bases, J lost 2 bases, and 16 bases lay in between. CDR1 and CDR2 from the germline V gene are MNHEY and SMNVEV (reference sequence). This CDR3 region has 15 residues. Written as DNA, the CDR3 is TGTGCCAGCAGTGGGCCTGGGCAGGGCCCCTACGAGCAGTACTTC. As protein: CASSGPGQGPYEQYF.

The chain joins TRBV11-3 to TRBJ2-1; the match to TRBD2 covers 8 bases. Germline V gives CDR1 SGHNT, CDR2 YENEEA. The CDR3 has 15 residues. Trimming took 4 bases from V and 6 from J; bases not matched to a gene: 8. CDR3 nucleotide sequence: TGTGCCAGCAGCTCCCACGAGCGGGAGATCAATGAGCAGTTCTTC. This translates into CASSSHEREINEQFF.